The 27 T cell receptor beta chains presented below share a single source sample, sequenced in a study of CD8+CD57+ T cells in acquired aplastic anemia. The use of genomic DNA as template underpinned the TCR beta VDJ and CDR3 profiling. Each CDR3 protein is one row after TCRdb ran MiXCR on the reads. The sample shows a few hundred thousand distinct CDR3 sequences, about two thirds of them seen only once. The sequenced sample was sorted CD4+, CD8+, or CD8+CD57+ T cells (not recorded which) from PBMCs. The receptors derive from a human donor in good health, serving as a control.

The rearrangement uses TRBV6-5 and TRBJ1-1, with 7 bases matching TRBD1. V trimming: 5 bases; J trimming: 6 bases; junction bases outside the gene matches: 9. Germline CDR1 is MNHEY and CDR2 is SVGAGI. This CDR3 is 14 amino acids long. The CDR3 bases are TGTGCCAGCAGTCCCCAAGGGGGCCTCTCTGAAGCTTTCTTT. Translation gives CASSPQGGLSEAFF.

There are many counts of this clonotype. The CDR3 DNA sequence: TGTGCCAGCAGTGATAGCGGGGGGGCCAGGGAGACCCAGTACTTC. Its translation: CASSDSGGARETQYF. The chain has TRBV6-2 or TRBV6-3 and TRBJ2-5; 11 positions agree with TRBD2. Germline V gene data show CDR1 as MNHEY and CDR2 as SVGEGT. V gave up 5 bases and J gave up 5 bases; unmatched junction bases: 7. This CDR3 has 15 amino acids.

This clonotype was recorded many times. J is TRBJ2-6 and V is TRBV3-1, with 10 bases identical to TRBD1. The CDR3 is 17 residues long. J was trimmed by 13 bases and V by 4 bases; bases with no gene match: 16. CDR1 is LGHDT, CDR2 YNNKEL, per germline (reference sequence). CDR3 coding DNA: TGTGCCAGCAGCCCCTTGACAGGGGGCAGGAATGTGGGAGTCCTGACTTTC. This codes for CASSPLTGGRNVGVLTF.

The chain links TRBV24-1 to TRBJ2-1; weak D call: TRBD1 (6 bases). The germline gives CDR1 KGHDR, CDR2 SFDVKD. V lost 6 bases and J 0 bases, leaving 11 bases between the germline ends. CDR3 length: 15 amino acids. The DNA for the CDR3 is TGTGCCACCAGTCACGGGACACACTCCTACAATGAGCAGTTCTTC. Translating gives CATSHGTHSYNEQFF.

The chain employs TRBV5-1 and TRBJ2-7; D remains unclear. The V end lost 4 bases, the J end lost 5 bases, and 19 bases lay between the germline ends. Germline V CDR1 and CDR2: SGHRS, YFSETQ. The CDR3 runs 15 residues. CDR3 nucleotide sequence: TGCGCCAGCAGCCTCGATACCGCAGCGCCGCACGAGCAGTACTTC. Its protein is CASSLDTAAPHEQYF. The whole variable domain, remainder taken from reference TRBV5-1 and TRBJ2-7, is KAGVTQTPRYLIKTRGQQVTLSCSPISGHRSVSWYQQTPGQGLQFLFEYFSETQRNKGNFPGRFSGRQFSNSRSEMNVSTLELGDSALYLCASSLDTAAPHEQYFGPGTRLTVT.

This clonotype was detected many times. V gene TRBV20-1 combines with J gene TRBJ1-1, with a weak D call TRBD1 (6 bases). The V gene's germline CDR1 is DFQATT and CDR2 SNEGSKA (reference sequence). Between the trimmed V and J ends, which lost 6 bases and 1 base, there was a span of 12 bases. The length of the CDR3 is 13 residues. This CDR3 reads CSALGQKNTEAFF. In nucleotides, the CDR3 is TGCAGTGCCCTGGGACAAAAGAACACTGAAGCTTTCTTT.

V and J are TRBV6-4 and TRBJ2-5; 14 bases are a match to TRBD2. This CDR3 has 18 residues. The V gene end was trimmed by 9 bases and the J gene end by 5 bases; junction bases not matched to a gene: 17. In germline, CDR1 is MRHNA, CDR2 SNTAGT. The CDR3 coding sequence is TGTGCCAGGACACCTTCAAGGACTAGCGGGGGGAAAGCCGAGACCCAGTACTTC. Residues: CARTPSRTSGGKAETQYF.

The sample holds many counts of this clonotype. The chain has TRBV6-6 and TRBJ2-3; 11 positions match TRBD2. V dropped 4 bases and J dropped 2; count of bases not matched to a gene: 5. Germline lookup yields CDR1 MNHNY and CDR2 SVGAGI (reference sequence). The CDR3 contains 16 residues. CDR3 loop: CASSSRLAGNTDTQYF. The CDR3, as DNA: TGTGCCAGCAGTTCTCGACTAGCGGGGAACACAGATACGCAGTATTTT.

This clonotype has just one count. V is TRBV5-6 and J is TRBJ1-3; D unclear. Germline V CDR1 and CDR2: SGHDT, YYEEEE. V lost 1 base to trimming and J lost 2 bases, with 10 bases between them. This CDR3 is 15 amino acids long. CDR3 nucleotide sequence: TGTGCCAGCAGCTTGATAGATGGCGCTGGAAACACCATATATTTT. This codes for CASSLIDGAGNTIYF.

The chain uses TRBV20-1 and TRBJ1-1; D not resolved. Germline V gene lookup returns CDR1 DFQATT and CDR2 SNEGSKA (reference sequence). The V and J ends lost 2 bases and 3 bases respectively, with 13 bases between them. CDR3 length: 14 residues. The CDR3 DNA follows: TGCAGTGCTAGAATGGCAGGCTCGGACACTGAAGCTTTCTTT. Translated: CSARMAGSDTEAFF.

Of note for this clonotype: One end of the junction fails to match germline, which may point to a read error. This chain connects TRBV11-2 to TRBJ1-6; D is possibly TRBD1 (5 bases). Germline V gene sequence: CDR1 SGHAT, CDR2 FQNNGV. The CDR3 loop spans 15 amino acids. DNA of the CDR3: TGCGCCAGCAGCCAAGAACAGCACAGGAATTCACCCCTCCACTTT. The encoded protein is CASSQEQHRNSPLHF.

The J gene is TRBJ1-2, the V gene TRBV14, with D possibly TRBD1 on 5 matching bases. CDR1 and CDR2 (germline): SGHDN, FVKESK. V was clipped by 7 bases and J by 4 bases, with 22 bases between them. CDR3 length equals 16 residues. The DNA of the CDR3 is TGTGCCAGCACCTCACTTGGGGGGACCCTTAGCTATGGCTACACCTTC. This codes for CASTSLGGTLSYGYTF.

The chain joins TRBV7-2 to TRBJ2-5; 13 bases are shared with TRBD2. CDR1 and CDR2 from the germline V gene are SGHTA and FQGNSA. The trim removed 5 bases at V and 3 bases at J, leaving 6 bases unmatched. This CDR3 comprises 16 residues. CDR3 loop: CASSKPGLAGEETQYF. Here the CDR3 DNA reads TGTGCCAGCAGCAAGCCCGGACTAGCGGGGGAAGAGACCCAGTACTTC.

DNA of the CDR3: TGTGCCAGTAGTCCCTCGTCTGGTGGGGAGACCCAGTACTTC. Protein: CASSPSSGGETQYF. V is TRBV19 and J is TRBJ2-5, with D unclear. Germline V gene lookup returns CDR1 LNHDA and CDR2 SQIVND (reference sequence). This CDR3 spans 14 amino acids. The V gene lost 5 bases and the J gene lost 5 bases, with 15 bases spanning the gap.

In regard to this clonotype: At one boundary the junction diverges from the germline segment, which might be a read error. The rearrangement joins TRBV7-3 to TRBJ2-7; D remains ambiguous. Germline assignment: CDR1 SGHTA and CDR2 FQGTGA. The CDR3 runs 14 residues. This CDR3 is CATSPPGWSYEKYF. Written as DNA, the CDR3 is TGTGCCACCAGCCCACCGGGTTGGTCATACGAGAAGTACTTC.

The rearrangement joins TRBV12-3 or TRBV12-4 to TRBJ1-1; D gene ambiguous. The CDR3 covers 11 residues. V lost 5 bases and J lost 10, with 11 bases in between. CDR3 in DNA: TGTGCCAGCAGTCCACAGCGGGGAGCTTTCTTT. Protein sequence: CASSPQRGAFF.

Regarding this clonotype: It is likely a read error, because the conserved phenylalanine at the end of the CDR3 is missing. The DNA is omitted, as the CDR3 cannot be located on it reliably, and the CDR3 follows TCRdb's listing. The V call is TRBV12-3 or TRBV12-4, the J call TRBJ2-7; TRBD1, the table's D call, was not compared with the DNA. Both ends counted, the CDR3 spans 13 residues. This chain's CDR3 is CASSLDRHLWDEQ.

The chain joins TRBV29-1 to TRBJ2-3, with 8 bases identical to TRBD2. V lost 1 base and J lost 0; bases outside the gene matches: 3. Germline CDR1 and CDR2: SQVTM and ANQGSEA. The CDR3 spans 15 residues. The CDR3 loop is CSVEATGGSTDTQYF. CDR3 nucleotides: TGCAGCGTTGAAGCCACGGGGGGGAGCACAGATACGCAGTATTTT.

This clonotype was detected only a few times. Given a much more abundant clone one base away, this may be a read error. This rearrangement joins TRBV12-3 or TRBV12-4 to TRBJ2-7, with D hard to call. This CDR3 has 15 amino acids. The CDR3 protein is CASSLGQELVYEEYF. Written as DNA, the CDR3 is TGTGCCAGCAGTTTAGGTCAGGAATTAGTCTACGAGGAGTACTTC.

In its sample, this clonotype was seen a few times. The CDR3 reads CASSLPGNQPQHF. CDR3 nucleotides: TGTGCCAGTAGCCTTCCTGGGAATCAGCCCCAGCATTTT. The rearrangement links TRBV19 to TRBJ1-5, with D unclear. The germline V and J ends were trimmed by 6 bases and 4 bases, with 10 bases remaining between them. CDR3 size: 13 residues. Looked up from germline, CDR1 is LNHDA and CDR2 is SQIVND (reference sequence).

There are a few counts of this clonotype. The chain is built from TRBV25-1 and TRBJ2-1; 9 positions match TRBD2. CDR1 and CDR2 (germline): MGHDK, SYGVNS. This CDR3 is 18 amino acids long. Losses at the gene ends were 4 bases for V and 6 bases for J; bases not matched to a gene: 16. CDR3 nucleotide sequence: TGTGCCAGCAGTGCTAGACGCCCGGGACTAGCAATTTTCAATGAGCAGTTCTTC. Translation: CASSARRPGLAIFNEQFF.

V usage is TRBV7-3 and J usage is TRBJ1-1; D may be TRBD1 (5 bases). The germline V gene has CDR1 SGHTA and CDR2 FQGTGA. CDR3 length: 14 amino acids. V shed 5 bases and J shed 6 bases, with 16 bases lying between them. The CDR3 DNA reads TGTGCCAGCAGCCAAGGAGGGACCCTACCTGAAGCTTTCTTT. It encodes CASSQGGTLPEAFF.

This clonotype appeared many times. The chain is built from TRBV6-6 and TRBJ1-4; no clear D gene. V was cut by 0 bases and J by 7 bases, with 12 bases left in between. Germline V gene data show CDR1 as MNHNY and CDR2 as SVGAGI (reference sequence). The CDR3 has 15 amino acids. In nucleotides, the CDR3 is TGTGCCAGCAGTTACTCGAGAGATGGACGTGAAAAACTGTTTTTT. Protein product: CASSYSRDGREKLFF.

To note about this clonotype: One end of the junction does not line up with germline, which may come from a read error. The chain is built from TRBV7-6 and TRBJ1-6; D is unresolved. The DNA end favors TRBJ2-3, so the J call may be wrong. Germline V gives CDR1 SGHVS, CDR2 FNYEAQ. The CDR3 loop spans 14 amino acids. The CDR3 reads CASSLAAHTDPQYF. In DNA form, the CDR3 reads TGTGCCAGCAGCTTAGCGGCCCACACAGATCCGCAGTATTTT.

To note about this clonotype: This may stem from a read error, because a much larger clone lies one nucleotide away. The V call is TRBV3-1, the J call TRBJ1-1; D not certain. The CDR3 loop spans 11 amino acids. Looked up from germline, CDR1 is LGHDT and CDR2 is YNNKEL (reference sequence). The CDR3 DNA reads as TGTGTCAGCAGCCTCCAAGGTGTAGCTTTCTTT. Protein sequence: CVSSLQGVAFF. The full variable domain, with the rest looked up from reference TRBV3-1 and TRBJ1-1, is DTAVSQTPKYLVTQMGNDKSIKCEQNLGHDTMYWYKQDSKKFLKIMFSYNNKELIINETVPNRFSPKSPDKAHLNLHINSLELGDSAVYFCVSSLQGVAFFGQGTRLTVV.

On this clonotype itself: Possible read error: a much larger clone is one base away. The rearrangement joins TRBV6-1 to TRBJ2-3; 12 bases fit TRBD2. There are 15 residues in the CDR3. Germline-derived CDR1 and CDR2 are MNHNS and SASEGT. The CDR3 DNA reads TGTGCCAGCAGTGGACTAGCGGGGGTGGCAGATACGCGGTATTTT. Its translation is CASSGLAGVADTRYF.

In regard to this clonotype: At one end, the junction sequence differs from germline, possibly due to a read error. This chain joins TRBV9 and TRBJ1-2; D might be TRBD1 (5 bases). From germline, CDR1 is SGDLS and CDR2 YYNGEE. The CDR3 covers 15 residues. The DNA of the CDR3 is TGTGCCAGCAGCGATCGGGACGGACCTACCTATCGCTACACCTTC. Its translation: CASSDRDGPTYRYTF.